This TCR beta chain stems from a study (dated by TCRdb to 2015 to 2017). General notes on the study: The study examined whether tumor-infiltrating Tregs in breast cancer are drawn from blood Tregs or arise in situ by conversion from other CD4+ T cell subsets. Overall study outcomes, separate from this receptor: Rather than covering whole repertoires, validation in the larger cohort was restricted to a single TCR beta V-J rearrangement. The greatest overlap of tumor-infiltrating Treg TCR alpha and beta sequences was with tumor naive CD4+ T cells, followed next by blood naive CD4+ T cells. In terms of TCR gene usage, tumor memory CD4+ T cells clustered together with blood and lymph node memory CD4+ cells, as well as with lymph node naive CD4+ cells.

A few counts support this clonotype. Its antigen remains undetermined. It has no much larger one-base neighbor in the sample; base qualities were not kept. The Miltenyi Naive CD4+ T Cell Isolation kit was used to purify naive CD4+ T cells, and Tregs were depleted with CD25 microbeads. Tregs, naive and memory CD4+ T cells from tumor, blood and ipsilateral draining lymph nodes of roughly 5 breast cancer patients underwent full-length TCR alpha and beta sequencing. Mononuclear cells from lymph nodes or over 45 ml of peripheral blood were isolated by Ficoll density gradient centrifugation. A purity exceeding 90% was confirmed by FACS for the sorted cell populations. The CDR3, from cysteine to phenylalanine, totals 15 residues. Kept here is only the CDR3 DNA, which spans 45 bases and is read in frame from base 1. Reading the germline V gene gives CDR1 SGHVS and CDR2 FQNEAQ. Germline trimming amounts to 5 bases on V and 4 bases on J, with 6 as the count of junction bases outside the gene matches.

Full-length TCR variable regions were amplified by 5' RACE PCR with constant-region reverse primers, followed by semi-nested PCR with Nested Universal Primer A. Using the ReliaPrep RNA Cell Miniprep System, total RNA was extracted, and the SMARTer RACE 5'/3' Kit was then used to reverse transcribe the RNA into 5'RACE-ready cDNA. Full-length TCR alpha and beta libraries were barcoded with multiplex adaptors and sequenced on an Illumina MiSeq. Concerning the study's data processing: For each of nine subset-tissue groups, sequencing data from the five patients were pooled, and the groups were compared by unsupervised clustering of TCR gene usage. Repertoire similarity was calculated with the Morisita-Horn index, weighting shared sequences by their contribution to each repertoire. The public reads were reanalyzed by TCRdb: fastp trimming at Q25, MiXCR alignment, in-frame beta chains only. Each entry is one CDR3 protein sequence, shown with its most common DNA and genes. The V and J calls here are based on TCRdb, not the publication. For this sample the table gives about 50,000 distinct CDR3 sequences, of which 25% to 35% were detected only once. Roughly 2% of the sample is taken by the ten largest.

The source of this sequence is a female donor with breast cancer. The sequence is built from TRBV7-8 and TRBJ2-7, with 12 junctional bases fitting TRBD2. Sequencing was carried out using naive CD4+ T cells sorted from blood. Reading the label with the study, this specimen's cell subset or site is: naive CD4+ T cells, CD4+CD45RA+CD25-. The DNA sequence is given as TGTGCCAGCAGCACTAGAGGACTAGCGGGGTACGAGCAGTACTTC. This translates into CASSTRGLAGYEQYF.